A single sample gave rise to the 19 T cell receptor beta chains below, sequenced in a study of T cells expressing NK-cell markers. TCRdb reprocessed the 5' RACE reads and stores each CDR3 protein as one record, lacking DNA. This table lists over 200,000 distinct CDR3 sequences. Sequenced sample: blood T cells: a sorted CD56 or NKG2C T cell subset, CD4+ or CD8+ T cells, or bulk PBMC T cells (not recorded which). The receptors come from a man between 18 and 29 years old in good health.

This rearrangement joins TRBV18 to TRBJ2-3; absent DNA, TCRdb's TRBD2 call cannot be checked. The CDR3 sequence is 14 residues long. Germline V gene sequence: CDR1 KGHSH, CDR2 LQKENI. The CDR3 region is CASSRDSGTDTQYF.

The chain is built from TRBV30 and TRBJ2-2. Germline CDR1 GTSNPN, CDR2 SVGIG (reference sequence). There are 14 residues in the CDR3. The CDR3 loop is CAWSVITGTGELFF. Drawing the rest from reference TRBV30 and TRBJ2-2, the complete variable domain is SQTIHQWPATLVQPVGSPLSLECTVEGTSNPNLYWYRQAAGRGLQLLFYSVGIGQISSEVPQNLSASRPQDRQFILSSKKLLLSDSGFYLCAWSVITGTGELFFGEGSRLTVL.

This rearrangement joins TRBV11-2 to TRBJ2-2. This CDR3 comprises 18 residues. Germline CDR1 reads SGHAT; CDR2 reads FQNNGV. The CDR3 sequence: CASSLDLPNRRNTGELFF.

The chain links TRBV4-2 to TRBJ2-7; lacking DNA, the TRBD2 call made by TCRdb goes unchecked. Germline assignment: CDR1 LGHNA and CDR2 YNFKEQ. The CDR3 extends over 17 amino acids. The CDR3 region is CASSQDRAGVGPYEQYF.

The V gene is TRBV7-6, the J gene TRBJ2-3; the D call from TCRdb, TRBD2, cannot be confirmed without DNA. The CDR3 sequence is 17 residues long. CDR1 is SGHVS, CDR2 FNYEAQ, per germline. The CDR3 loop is CASSGGLAGTSTDTQYF.

The CDR3 sequence is CASSLSGRVAQETQYF. The chain employs TRBV5-1 and TRBJ2-5; as DNA is missing, the TRBD2 call by TCRdb cannot be tested. The CDR3 is 16 amino acids. The germline V gene encodes CDR1 SGHRS and CDR2 YFSETQ.

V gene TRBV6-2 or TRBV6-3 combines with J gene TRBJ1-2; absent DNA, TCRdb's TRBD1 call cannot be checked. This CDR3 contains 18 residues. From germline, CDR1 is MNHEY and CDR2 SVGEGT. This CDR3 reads CASKPPGQGRNPNYGYTF.

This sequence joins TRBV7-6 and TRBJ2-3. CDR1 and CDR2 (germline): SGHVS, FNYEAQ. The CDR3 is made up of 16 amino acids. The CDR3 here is CASSPIGGASTDTQYF.

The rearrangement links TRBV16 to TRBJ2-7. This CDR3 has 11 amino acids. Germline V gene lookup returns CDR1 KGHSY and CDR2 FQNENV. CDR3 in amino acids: CASSQLREQYF.

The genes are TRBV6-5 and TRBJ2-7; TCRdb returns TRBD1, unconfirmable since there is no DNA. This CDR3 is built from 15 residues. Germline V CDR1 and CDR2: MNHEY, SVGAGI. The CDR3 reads CASSYTGDRGYEQYF.

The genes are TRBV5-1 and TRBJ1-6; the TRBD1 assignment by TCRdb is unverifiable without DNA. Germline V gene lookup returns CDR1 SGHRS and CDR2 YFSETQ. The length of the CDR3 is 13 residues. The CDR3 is CASSTTGMGPLHF. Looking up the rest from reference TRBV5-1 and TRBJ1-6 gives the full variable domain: KAGVTQTPRYLIKTRGQQVTLSCSPISGHRSVSWYQQTPGQGLQFLFEYFSETQRNKGNFPGRFSGRQFSNSRSEMNVSTLELGDSALYLCASSTTGMGPLHFGNGTRLTVT.

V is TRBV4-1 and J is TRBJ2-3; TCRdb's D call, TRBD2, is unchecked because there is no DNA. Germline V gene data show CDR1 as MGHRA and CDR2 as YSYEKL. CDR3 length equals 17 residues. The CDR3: CASSQRGSSGRADTQYF.

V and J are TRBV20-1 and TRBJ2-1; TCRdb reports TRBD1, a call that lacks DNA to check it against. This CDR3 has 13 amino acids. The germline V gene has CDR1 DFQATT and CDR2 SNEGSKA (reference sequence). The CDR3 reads CSAPQGGGNEQFF.

The chain's CDR3 is CASSREGGFMDEQFF. V gene TRBV7-2 combines with J gene TRBJ2-1; TCRdb's D gene call, TRBD2, goes unchecked for lack of DNA. Looked up from germline, CDR1 is SGHTA and CDR2 is FQGNSA. The CDR3 consists of 15 residues.

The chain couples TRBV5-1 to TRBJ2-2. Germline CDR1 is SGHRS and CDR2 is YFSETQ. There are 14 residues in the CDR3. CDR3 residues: CASRSALNTGELFF.

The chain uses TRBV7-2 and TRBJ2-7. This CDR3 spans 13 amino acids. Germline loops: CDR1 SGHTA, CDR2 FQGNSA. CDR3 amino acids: CASSLGLSYEQYF.

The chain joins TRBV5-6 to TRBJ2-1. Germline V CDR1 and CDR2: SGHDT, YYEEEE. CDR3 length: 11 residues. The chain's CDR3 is CASSHPDEQFF.

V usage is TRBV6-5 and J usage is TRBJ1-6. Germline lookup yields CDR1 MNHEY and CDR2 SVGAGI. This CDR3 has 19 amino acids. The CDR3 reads CASSYSTGSTSSYNSPLHF.

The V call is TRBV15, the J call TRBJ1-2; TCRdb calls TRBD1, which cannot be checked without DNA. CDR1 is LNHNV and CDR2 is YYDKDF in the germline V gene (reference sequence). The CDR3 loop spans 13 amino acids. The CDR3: CATSRVQGTGYTF.